A selection of T cell receptor beta chains follows, all from one sample in a study of immune evolution from preneoplasia to lung adenocarcinoma. The table came from immunoSEQ multiplex PCR; TCRdb's copy has only in-frame clones and leaves some out. The sample lists 15,000 to 20,000 clones, roughly 90% occurring once. The sample comprised FFPE invasive lung adenocarcinoma tissue. These receptors were collected from a person in their 70s with invasive lung adenocarcinoma. The CDR3 runs from the conserved cysteine through the conserved F or W. A D gene is named only where the DNA matches it firmly. Only some rows state a clone size, as once, few, many or a class for expanded clones.

TRBV7-6,TRBD2,TRBJ2-2,NA,CASSLAGGTSLTGELFF,TGTGCCAGCAGCTTAGCGGGTGGGACTAGTCTCACCGGGGAGCTGTTTTTT
TRBV5-4,TRBD1,TRBJ1-2,NA,CASSAKAGQGFYGYTF,TGTGCCAGCAGCGCTAAGGCGGGACAGGGCTTCTATGGCTACACCTTC
TRBV6-6,TRBD2,TRBJ2-1,NA,CASSPGLAYYNEQFF,TGTGCCAGCAGCCCGGGACTAGCCTACTACAATGAGCAGTTCTTC
TRBV6-5,NA,TRBJ2-7,NA,CASSYTRLTGFYEQYF,TGTGCCAGCAGTTACACACGACTGACAGGTTTCTACGAGCAGTACTTC
TRBV9,NA,TRBJ2-3,NA,CASSVDPQGDTQYF,TGTGCCAGCAGCGTAGACCCACAGGGAGATACGCAGTATTTT
TRBV6-6,TRBD1,TRBJ1-2,once,CASSYGTGGTGYTF,TGTGCCAGCAGCTACGGGACAGGGGGTACTGGCTACACCTTC
TRBV5-1,NA,TRBJ2-5,NA,CASSLGQGTQYF,TGCGCCAGCAGCTTGGGTCAGGGGACCCAGTACTTC
TRBV2,NA,TRBJ2-7,once,CASDIQGAGYEQYF,TGTGCCAGCGATATACAGGGAGCTGGCTACGAGCAGTACTTC
TRBV21-1,NA,TRBJ2-7,NA,CASSKESFPYEQYF,TGTGCCAGCAGCAAAGAAAGCTTCCCCTACGAGCAGTACTTC
TRBV28,NA,TRBJ1-3,NA,CAAIGLLGNTIYF,TGTGCCGCTATAGGGCTTTTAGGAAACACCATATATTTT
TRBV2,NA,TRBJ1-2,few,CASLRPNYGYTF,TGTGCCAGCCTCAGGCCTAACTATGGCTACACCTTC
TRBV10-2,TRBD2,TRBJ2-3,NA,CASSDGGIGADTQYF,TGCGCCAGCAGTGACGGGGGGATTGGAGCAGATACGCAGTATTTT
TRBV27,TRBD2,TRBJ2-1,NA,CASSFSGRGDEQFF,TGTGCCAGCAGTTTCAGCGGGAGGGGAGATGAGCAGTTCTTC
TRBV10-3,NA,TRBJ1-2,NA,CAISESLSSYGYTF,TGTGCCATCAGTGAGTCATTAAGCAGCTATGGCTACACCTTC
TRBV7-2,NA,TRBJ1-5,NA,CASSFWRAQPQHF,TGTGCCAGCAGCTTTTGGAGGGCCCAGCCCCAGCATTTT
TRBV11-2,TRBD1,TRBJ2-5,NA,CASSFSGGGEETQYF,TGTGCCAGCAGCTTCTCAGGGGGCGGTGAGGAGACCCAGTACTTC
TRBV7-2,TRBD2,TRBJ2-2,NA,CASSLSLAGGRGTGELFF,TGTGCCAGCAGCTTATCCCTAGCGGGGGGGCGCGGGACCGGGGAGCTGTTTTTT
TRBV4-1,TRBD2,TRBJ2-2,NA,CASSQIPGTSGTGELFF,TGCGCCAGCAGCCAAATCCCCGGGACTAGCGGAACCGGGGAGCTGTTTTTT
TRBV5-8,TRBD2,TRBJ2-3,few,CASSLSGVGDTQYF,TGTGCCAGCAGCTTGAGCGGGGTTGGGGATACGCAGTATTTT
TRBV27,NA,TRBJ2-1,NA,CASSAGESWNEQFF,TGTGCCAGCAGTGCAGGGGAGTCATGGAATGAGCAGTTCTTC
TRBV14,NA,TRBJ1-1,NA,CASSPRRSLNTEAFF,TGTGCCAGCAGCCCTAGACGCAGTCTGAACACTGAAGCTTTCTTT
TRBV30,NA,TRBJ1-1,NA,CAEGEAGQKAFF,TGTGCCGAAGGTGAGGCTGGCCAGAAAGCTTTCTTT
TRBV18,TRBD1,TRBJ1-2,NA,CASSPSTGYGYTF,TGTGCCAGCTCACCCTCGACAGGGTATGGCTACACCTTC
TRBV4-2,NA,TRBJ1-1,NA,CASSQDASNTEAFF,TGTGCCAGCAGCCAAGATGCGTCTAACACTGAAGCTTTCTTT
TRBV5-1,NA,TRBJ1-1,NA,CASSLEKTAFTEAFF,TGCGCCAGCAGCTTGGAAAAGACAGCCTTCACTGAAGCTTTCTTT
TRBV28,NA,TRBJ1-2,NA,CASSLLSGAGYTF,TGTGCCAGCAGTTTACTGTCAGGGGCGGGCTACACCTTC
TRBV4-1,NA,TRBJ2-1,NA,CASSQDRMGEQFF,TGCGCCAGCAGCCAAGATAGGATGGGGGAGCAGTTCTTC
TRBV27,NA,TRBJ1-1,NA,CASSRSEWGVRGSDTEAFF,TGTGCCAGCAGTCGTTCAGAGTGGGGGGTAAGAGGAAGCGACACTGAAGCTTTCTTT
TRBV19,TRBD1,TRBJ2-7,few,CASRLRTGESYEQYF,TGTGCCAGTAGACTCCGGACAGGGGAGTCCTACGAGCAGTACTTC
TRBV6-6,TRBD1,TRBJ1-5,NA,CASSIDRVDQPQHF,TGTGCCAGCTCAATCGACAGGGTGGATCAGCCCCAGCATTTT
TRBV6-6,NA,TRBJ1-2,NA,CASSYKGPNYGYTF,TGTGCCAGCAGTTATAAGGGCCCCAACTATGGCTACACCTTC
TRBV7-8,NA,TRBJ1-5,NA,CASSFRSDQPQHF,TGTGCCAGCAGCTTTAGGTCCGATCAGCCCCAGCATTTT
TRBV27,NA,TRBJ1-5,NA,CASSPQGLGNQPQHF,TGTGCCAGCAGCCCGCAGGGGCTTGGGAATCAGCCCCAGCATTTT
TRBV7-9,NA,TRBJ2-1,NA,CASSPRGLAAYNEQFF,TGTGCCAGCAGCCCTCGGGGGCTAGCGGCTTACAATGAGCAGTTCTTC
TRBV11-2,TRBD2,TRBJ2-7,NA,CASSLGGGGYEQYF,TGTGCCAGCAGCTTGGGGGGGGGAGGCTACGAGCAGTACTTC
TRBV28,NA,TRBJ2-3,NA,CASTRDVGDTQYF,TGTGCCAGCACCCGGGATGTCGGGGATACGCAGTATTTT
TRBV18,NA,TRBJ2-7,NA,CASSRTGDYEQYF,TGTGCCAGCTCACGCACAGGAGACTACGAGCAGTACTTC
TRBV21-1,NA,TRBJ2-7,NA,CASSKVEFSYEQYF,TGTGCCAGCAGCAAAGTTGAGTTCTCCTACGAGCAGTACTTC
TRBV29-1,NA,TRBJ1-1,NA,CSVVGVTEGAFF,TGCAGCGTTGTAGGCGTTACCGAAGGGGCTTTCTTT
TRBV11-2,TRBD1,TRBJ2-7,NA,CASSPTSAGTGRTYEQYF,TGTGCCAGCAGCCCCACATCAGCCGGGACAGGGAGGACCTACGAGCAGTACTTC